The T cell receptor (beta chain) described here comes from a study of PD-1 blockade in classical Hodgkin lymphoma. Produced via immunoSEQ multiplex PCR; TCRdb's table is partial and in-frame only. The profile shows 15,000 to 20,000 clones, around 81% of them singletons. A remark on this clone: What it recognizes is unknown.

The V end was cut by 3 bases, the J end by 1 base, with 15 bases between. Germline V gene sequence: CDR1 LNHDA, CDR2 SQIVND (reference sequence). The CDR3 extends over 16 amino acids. Time point given: cycle 4 day 1 (C4D1), after about 6 weeks of nivolumab. All patients relapsed after autologous stem cell transplantation, and brentuximab vedotin exposure varied. Whole-study results and caveats: Complete responders showed a baseline diversity that resembled the diversity of newly diagnosed patients. By cycle point C4D1, TCR diversity had risen significantly in CD4+ cells (but not CD8+ cells). Nothing has yet pinned down what causes the repertoire differences, possibly disease activity or prior therapy. Newly diagnosed patients had baseline TCR diversity that was reportedly lower than that of healthy donors.

The material was peripheral blood mononuclear cells (PBMCs), obtained before the fourth cycle of nivolumab. This chain links TRBV19 with TRBJ1-1, with a possible D match to TRBD1 (5 bases). The origin of this receptor is a human donor with classical Hodgkin lymphoma. CDR3 sequence reads: CASSIDSRQTNTEAFF. The CDR3 coding sequence is TGTGCCAGTAGTATCGACTCCCGACAGACGAACACTGAAGCTTTCTTT.